A single sample gave rise to the 24 T cell receptor beta chains below, sequenced in a study of long-term antiretroviral therapy in people with HIV. Version v3.0 of the immunoSEQ assay was performed at survey level. TCRdb's table, derived via immunoSEQ multiplex PCR, lists solely in-frame clones and lacks some. Of 20,000 to 25,000 clones listed, around 83% are singletons. Sample: unsorted PBMCs, taken 0.1 years before starting antiretroviral therapy. These receptors were taken from a young man with HIV.

The chain joins TRBV6-6 to TRBJ2-5; no clear D. Per the germline V gene, CDR1 is MNHNY and CDR2 is SVGAGI (reference sequence). The CDR3 is made up of 14 amino acids. The V gene lost 8 bases and the J gene lost 5 bases, with 18 bases spanning the gap. The CDR3 sequence is CASVSRQSGETQYF. The CDR3, as DNA: TGTGCCAGCGTAAGCCGGCAGTCTGGGGAGACCCAGTACTTC.

The rearrangement joins TRBV7-8 to TRBJ2-6, with D perhaps being TRBD1 or TRBD2 (5 bases each). V was cut by 3 bases and J by 0 bases, with 12 bases left in between. Germline values: CDR1 SGHVS, CDR2 FQNEAQ. The CDR3 is made up of 17 amino acids. The CDR3 DNA reads TGTGCCAGCAGCTTCGAAGAGGGGAGCTCTGGGGCCAACGTCCTGACTTTC. Its protein is CASSFEEGSSGANVLTF.

This clone is categorized as medium-sized. V and J are TRBV2 and TRBJ2-1; TRBD2 matches 10 bases. The germline CDR1 and CDR2 sequences are SNHLY and FYNNEI. V trimming: 2 bases; J trimming: 7 bases; junction bases outside the gene matches: 8. The CDR3 has 16 residues. CDR3 DNA: TGTGCCAGCAGTGAATACCCAGCGGGGGGGCCGAATGAGCAGTTCTTC. This gives the protein CASSEYPAGGPNEQFF.

The rearrangement uses TRBV30 and TRBJ1-5; D might be TRBD1 (6 bases). Trimming removed 3 bases from V and 3 bases from J, with 12 bases in between. Germline V gives CDR1 GTSNPN, CDR2 SVGIG (reference sequence). This CDR3 region has 14 residues. In DNA, the CDR3 is TGTGCCTGGAGGGTAGGGGGGATCAATCAGCCCCAGCATTTT. Amino acids: CAWRVGGINQPQHF.

This chain links TRBV2 with TRBJ1-6; no definite D call. The CDR3 totals 17 residues. Between the trimmed V and J ends, which lost 3 bases and 7 bases, there was a span of 19 bases. Germline CDR1 SNHLY, CDR2 FYNNEI. Written as DNA, the CDR3 is TGTGCCAGCAGTGAGGTTTTGGGGAGACGGGGAAATTCACCCCTCCACTTT. This encodes CASSEVLGRRGNSPLHF.

This chain joins TRBV7-9 and TRBJ2-2; D unclear. V was shortened by 2 bases and J by 0 bases, with 10 bases between the two germline ends. Germline V CDR1 and CDR2: SEHNR, FQNEAQ (reference sequence). CDR3 length equals 16 residues. CDR3 sequence (DNA): TGTGCCAGCAGCTTATCGCCACTCGCGAACACCGGGGAGCTGTTTTTT. This encodes CASSLSPLANTGELFF.

The chain has TRBV15 and TRBJ1-1; possibly TRBD1 for D (5 bases). Germline loops: CDR1 LNHNV, CDR2 YYDKDF (reference sequence). V shed 5 bases and J shed 1 base, with 20 bases lying between them. This CDR3 comprises 17 residues. CDR3 DNA sequence: TGTGCCACCAGCTTGACCGGGACCCACGGGAGGAACACTGAAGCTTTCTTT. Amino acid sequence: CATSLTGTHGRNTEAFF. The full variable domain, rest sourced from reference TRBV15 and TRBJ1-1, is DAMVIQNPRYQVTQFGKPVTLSCSQTLNHNVMYWYQQKSSQAPKLLFHYYDKDFNNEADTPDNFQSRRPNTSFCFLDIRSPGLGDTAMYLCATSLTGTHGRNTEAFFGQGTRLTVV.

This clone has only a few counts. The gene calls are TRBV7-9 and TRBJ1-6, with unresolved D. The germline V gene has CDR1 SEHNR and CDR2 FQNEAQ (reference sequence). The CDR3 has 15 residues. V shed 5 bases and J shed 8 bases, with 16 bases lying between them. The CDR3 protein is CASSPTDQWDSPLHF. CDR3 DNA: TGTGCCAGCAGCCCTACCGACCAGTGGGATTCACCCCTCCACTTT. Combining the CDR3 with reference TRBV7-9 and TRBJ1-6 gives the whole variable domain DTGVSQNPRHKITKRGQNVTFRCDPISEHNRLYWYRQTLGQGPEFLTYFQNEAQLEKSRLLSDRFSAERPKGSFSTLEIQRTEQGDSAMYLCASSPTDQWDSPLHFGNGTRLTVT.

This clone was found a few times. The DNA is left out, because the CDR3 cannot be placed on it with certainty; the CDR3 is given as TCRdb lists it. The chain carries TRBV19 and TRBJ1-1. Germline CDR1 is LNHDA and CDR2 is SQIVND (reference sequence). The CDR3 contains 13 residues when both ends are counted. CDR3 protein: CASSILAGSVAFF.

Only one count was recorded for this clone. The rearrangement uses TRBV6-6 and TRBJ1-5, with a weak D call TRBD1 (5 bases). The CDR3 consists of 13 residues. CDR1 and CDR2 (germline): MNHNY, SVGAGI (reference sequence). V lost 8 bases to trimming and J lost 4 bases, with 12 bases between them. The CDR3 coding sequence is TGTGCCAGCCTTCCTGGGGGGAATCAGCCCCAGCATTTT. Translated, it gives CASLPGGNQPQHF.

The chain joins TRBV28 to TRBJ1-2, with 9 bases aligning to TRBD1. The CDR3 is made up of 14 amino acids. The V and J ends lost 4 bases and 5 bases, in that order; junction bases with no gene match: 5. The V gene's germline CDR1 is MDHEN and CDR2 SYDVKM. The CDR3 loop is CASSSGTGKYGYTF. Here the CDR3 DNA reads TGTGCCAGCAGTTCCGGGACAGGGAAGTATGGCTACACCTTC.

The chain links TRBV4-1 to TRBJ2-1; D is possibly TRBD2 (5 bases). The CDR3 is 12 residues long. Germline V gene lookup returns CDR1 MGHRA and CDR2 YSYEKL. The ends were cut back, 0 bases at V and 15 bases at J, with 12 bases in the middle. DNA for the CDR3: TGCGCCAGCAGCCAAGAACTAGATCAGCTGTTCTTC. Translating it yields CASSQELDQLFF.

The chain carries TRBV9 and TRBJ2-1, with D unresolved. Trimming stripped 0 bases from V and 10 bases from J, with 8 bases between. The CDR3 runs to 12 residues. The germline V gene has CDR1 SGDLS and CDR2 YYNGEE. The CDR3 here is CASSVAEGEQFF. The CDR3 DNA reads TGTGCCAGCAGCGTAGCCGAAGGGGAGCAGTTCTTC.

This rearrangement joins TRBV11-1 to TRBJ2-5; no firm D call. The CDR3 loop spans 15 amino acids. Germline CDR1 SGHAT, CDR2 FQDESV (reference sequence). Trimming stripped 0 bases from V and 6 bases from J, with 14 bases between. The CDR3 loop reads CASSLAITPRQTQYF. In nucleotides, the CDR3 is TGTGCCAGCAGCTTAGCAATTACTCCGCGGCAGACCCAGTACTTC.

The chain carries TRBV13 and TRBJ2-5; no definite D call. The V gene lost 3 bases and the J gene lost 2 bases, with 10 bases spanning the gap. Germline loops: CDR1 PRHDT, CDR2 FYEKMQ (reference sequence). CDR3 length: 14 amino acids. CDR3 sequence (DNA): TGTGCCAGCAGCTTGGGCGGCCTACAAGAGACCCAGTACTTC. This gives the protein CASSLGGLQETQYF.

The V and J genes are TRBV14 and TRBJ1-1, with D uncertain. In germline, CDR1 is SGHDN, CDR2 FVKESK. V lost 3 bases, J lost 0 bases, and 5 bases lay in between. The length of the CDR3 is 13 residues. The CDR3 coding sequence is TGTGCCAGCAGCCAGGGCATGAACACTGAAGCTTTCTTT. Amino acid sequence: CASSQGMNTEAFF.

The chain recombines TRBV7-9 with TRBJ2-7; 9 nucleotides align to TRBD2. V was pared by 4 bases and J by 2 bases, with 12 bases of the junction left unmatched. The CDR3 sequence is 17 residues long. Germline V gene lookup returns CDR1 SEHNR and CDR2 FQNEAQ (reference sequence). Written as DNA, the CDR3 is TGTGCCAGCAGCTCGCCTTCGAGCGGGGGGACAACCTACGAGCAGTACTTC. Translation: CASSSPSSGGTTYEQYF.

The chain combines TRBV14 with TRBJ2-3; TRBD2 matches 13 bases. Germline V gene data show CDR1 as SGHDN and CDR2 as FVKESK. After removal of 6 bases from V and 3 bases from J, the junction contained 6 bases not matched to a gene. This CDR3 contains 16 residues. The CDR3, as DNA: TGTGCCAGCAGACCAACTAGCGGGGGGGAGACAGATACGCAGTATTTT. Its translation is CASRPTSGGETDTQYF.

V usage is TRBV11-2 and J usage is TRBJ1-1; unclear D gene. V gave up 0 bases and J gave up 1 base, with 3 bases separating them. The germline gives CDR1 SGHAT, CDR2 FQNNGV. The CDR3 covers 13 residues. CDR3 DNA sequence: TGTGCCAGCAGCTTAGAGGGGAACACTGAAGCTTTCTTT. It encodes CASSLEGNTEAFF.

This clone has only a few counts. The V call is TRBV9, the J call TRBJ2-7, with D maybe TRBD2 (5 bases). The germline V gene encodes CDR1 SGDLS and CDR2 YYNGEE. V was clipped by 3 bases and J by 2 bases, with 18 bases between them. The CDR3 is 16 residues long. The CDR3 coding sequence is TGTGCCAGCAGCGGTAGTAGAGGGAGCGGAACCTACGAGCAGTACTTC. It encodes CASSGSRGSGTYEQYF.

J is TRBJ2-5 and V is TRBV7-2, with D tentatively TRBD1 (6 bases). V shed 5 bases and J shed 5 bases, with 12 bases lying between them. This CDR3 comprises 13 residues. In germline, CDR1 is SGHTA, CDR2 FQGNSA. This chain's CDR3 is CASSGWGLETQYF. In DNA, the CDR3 is TGTGCCAGCAGCGGCTGGGGGCTGGAGACCCAGTACTTC.

A few counts support this clone. The chain couples TRBV30 to TRBJ2-7; D is possibly TRBD2 (5 bases). The CDR3 covers 14 residues. Germline assignment: CDR1 GTSNPN and CDR2 SVGIG (reference sequence). V was clipped by 0 bases and J by 5 bases, with 14 bases between them. Here the CDR3 reads CAWSVSGDEDEQYF. CDR3 sequence (DNA): TGTGCCTGGAGTGTAAGCGGTGATGAGGACGAGCAGTACTTC.

The chain combines TRBV4-3 with TRBJ2-1; a weak D match, TRBD2 (6 bases). From germline, CDR1 is LGHNA and CDR2 YSLEER. This CDR3 is built from 16 residues. V was cut by 0 bases and J by 5 bases, with 14 bases left in between. CDR3 protein: CASSQDQTSFHNEQFF. In DNA form, the CDR3 reads TGCGCCAGCAGCCAAGATCAAACTAGCTTCCACAATGAGCAGTTCTTC.

The chain employs TRBV5-6 and TRBJ2-1; D is unresolved. Per germline, CDR1 SGHDT and CDR2 YYEEEE. The CDR3 loop spans 12 amino acids. Trimming stripped 2 bases from V and 13 bases from J, with 13 bases between. The CDR3 DNA is TGTGCCAGCAGCTTTATGTATTTCCCCCAGTTCTTC. Translation: CASSFMYFPQFF.